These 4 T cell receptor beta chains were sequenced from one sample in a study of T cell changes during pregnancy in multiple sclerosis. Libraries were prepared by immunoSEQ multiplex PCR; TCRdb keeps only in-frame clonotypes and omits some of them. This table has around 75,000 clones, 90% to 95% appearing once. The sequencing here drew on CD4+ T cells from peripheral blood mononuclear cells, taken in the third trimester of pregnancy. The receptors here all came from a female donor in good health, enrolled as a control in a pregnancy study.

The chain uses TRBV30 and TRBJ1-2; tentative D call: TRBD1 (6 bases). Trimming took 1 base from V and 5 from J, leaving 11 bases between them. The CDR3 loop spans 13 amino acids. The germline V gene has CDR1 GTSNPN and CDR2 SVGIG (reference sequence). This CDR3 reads CAWSAGQLYGYTF. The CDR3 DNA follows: TGTGCCTGGAGTGCAGGACAGTTGTATGGCTACACCTTC.

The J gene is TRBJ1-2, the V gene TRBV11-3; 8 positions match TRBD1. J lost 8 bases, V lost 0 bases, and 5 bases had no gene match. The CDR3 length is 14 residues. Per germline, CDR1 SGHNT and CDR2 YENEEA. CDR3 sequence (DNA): TGTGCCAGCAGCTTAGAAGGGACAGGAGGGGGCTACACCTTC. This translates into CASSLEGTGGGYTF.

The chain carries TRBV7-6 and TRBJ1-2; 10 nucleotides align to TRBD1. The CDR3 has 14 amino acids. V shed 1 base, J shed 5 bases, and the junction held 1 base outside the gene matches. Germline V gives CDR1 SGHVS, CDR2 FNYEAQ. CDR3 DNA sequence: TGTGCCAGCAGCTTAGAGGACAGGGGGTATGGCTACACCTTC. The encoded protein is CASSLEDRGYGYTF.

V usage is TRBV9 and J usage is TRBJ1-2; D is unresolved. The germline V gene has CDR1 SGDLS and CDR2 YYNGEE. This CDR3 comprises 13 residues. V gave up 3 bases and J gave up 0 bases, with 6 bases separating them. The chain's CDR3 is CASSATSNYGYTF. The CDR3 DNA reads TGTGCCAGCAGCGCCACATCTAACTATGGCTACACCTTC.